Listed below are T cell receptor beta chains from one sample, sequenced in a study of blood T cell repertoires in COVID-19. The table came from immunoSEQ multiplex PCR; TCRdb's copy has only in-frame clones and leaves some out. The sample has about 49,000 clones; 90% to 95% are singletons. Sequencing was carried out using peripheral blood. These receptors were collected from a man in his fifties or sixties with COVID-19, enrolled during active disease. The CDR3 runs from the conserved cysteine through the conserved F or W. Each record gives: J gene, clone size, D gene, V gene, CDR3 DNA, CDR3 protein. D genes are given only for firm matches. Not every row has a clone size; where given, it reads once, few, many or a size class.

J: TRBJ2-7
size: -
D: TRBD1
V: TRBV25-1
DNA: TGTGCCAGTTCCGGGACAGGGAACTACGAGCAGTACTTC
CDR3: CASSGTGNYEQYF

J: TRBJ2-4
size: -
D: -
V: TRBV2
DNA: TGTGCCAGCAACCGGGACTACATTCAGTACTTC
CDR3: CASNRDYIQYF

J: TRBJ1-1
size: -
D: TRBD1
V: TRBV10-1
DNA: TGCGCCAGCAGGTCCGGGACAGGGTCTCCGTACACTGAAGCTTTCTTT
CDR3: CASRSGTGSPYTEAFF

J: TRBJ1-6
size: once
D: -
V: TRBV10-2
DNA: TGCGCCAGCAGTGACAGGGATAATTCACCCCTCCACTTT
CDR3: CASSDRDNSPLHF

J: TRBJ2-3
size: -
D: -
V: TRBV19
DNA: TGTGCCAGTAGTAGGCGGATCACAGATACGCAGTATTTT
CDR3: CASSRRITDTQYF

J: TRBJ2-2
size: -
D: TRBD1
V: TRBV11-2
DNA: TGTGCCAGCAGCATACAGGGGAGCGTTTACACCGGGGAGCTGTTTTTT
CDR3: CASSIQGSVYTGELFF

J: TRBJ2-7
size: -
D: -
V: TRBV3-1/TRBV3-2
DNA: TGTGCCAGCAGCCCCCTATCTCTGGGGCCCAAACCCCACGAGCAGTACTTC
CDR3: CASSPLSLGPKPHEQYF

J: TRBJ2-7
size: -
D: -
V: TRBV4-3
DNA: TGCGCCAGCAGCCAAGACCGATTCTTCAGTACCTACGAGCAGTACTTC
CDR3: CASSQDRFFSTYEQYF

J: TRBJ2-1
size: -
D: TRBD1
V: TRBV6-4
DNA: TGTGCCAGCAGTGACGCCGGGACAGGGGGAGGCAATGAGCAGTTCTTC
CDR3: CASSDAGTGGGNEQFF

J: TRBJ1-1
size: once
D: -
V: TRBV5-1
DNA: TGCGCCAGCAGCATCCTGACAGGCGTGGCGAACACTGAAGCTTTCTTT
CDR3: CASSILTGVANTEAFF

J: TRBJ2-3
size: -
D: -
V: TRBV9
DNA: TGTGCCAGCAGCGCCCGCCCTGAGTTGAGCACAGATACGCAGTATTTT
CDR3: CASSARPELSTDTQYF

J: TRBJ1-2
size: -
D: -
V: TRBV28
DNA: TGTGCCAGCAGTCCCAACGGGGACTATGGCTACACCTTC
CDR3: CASSPNGDYGYTF

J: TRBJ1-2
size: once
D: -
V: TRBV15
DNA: TGTGCCACCAGCAGCGGACAGTCCTATGGCTACACCTTC
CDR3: CATSSGQSYGYTF

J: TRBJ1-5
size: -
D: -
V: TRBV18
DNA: TGTGCCAGCTCACGGGAGGGCGGTCAGCCCCAGCATTTT
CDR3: CASSREGGQPQHF

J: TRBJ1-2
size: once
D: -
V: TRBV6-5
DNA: TGTGCCAGCAGCCCCACAGGGAAGATAAACTATGGCTACACCTTC
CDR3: CASSPTGKINYGYTF

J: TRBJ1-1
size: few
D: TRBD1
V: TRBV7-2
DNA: TGTGCCAGCAGCCCCGTGACAGGGGTGAACACTGAAGCTTTCTTT
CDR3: CASSPVTGVNTEAFF

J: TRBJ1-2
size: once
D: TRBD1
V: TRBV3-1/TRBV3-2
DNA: TGTGCCAGCAGCCCGGACAGGAGAATAACGGGCTACACCTTC
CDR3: CASSPDRRITGYTF

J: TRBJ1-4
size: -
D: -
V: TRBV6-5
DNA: TGTGCCAGCAGTTACTCGCGAAGATTTAATGAAAAACTGTTTTTT
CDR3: CASSYSRRFNEKLFF

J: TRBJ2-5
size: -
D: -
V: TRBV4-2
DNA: TGTGCCAGCAGCCAAGTCGCCGGACAATCCCAAGAGACCCAGTACTTC
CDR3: CASSQVAGQSQETQYF

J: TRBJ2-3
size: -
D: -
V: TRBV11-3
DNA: TGTGCCAGCAGCTTAGATGGTGGCCCATCGGGGACGCAGTATTTT
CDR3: CASSLDGGPSGTQYF

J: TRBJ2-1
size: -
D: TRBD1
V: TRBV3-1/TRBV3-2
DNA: TGTGCCAGCAGCCTGGACAGGGGGCTCTACAATGAGCAGTTCTTC
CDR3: CASSLDRGLYNEQFF

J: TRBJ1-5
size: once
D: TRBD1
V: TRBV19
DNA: TGTGCCAGTAGTTCTCCAGACAGGGCAAGCAATCAGCCCCAGCATTTT
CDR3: CASSSPDRASNQPQHF

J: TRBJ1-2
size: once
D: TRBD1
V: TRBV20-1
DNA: TGCAGTGCTAGTGAGACAGGGTCGGGCGGCTACACCTTC
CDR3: CSASETGSGGYTF

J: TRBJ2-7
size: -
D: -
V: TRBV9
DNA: TGTGCCAGCAGCGTGGGGCCCGACATCGGCGAGCAGTACTTC
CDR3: CASSVGPDIGEQYF

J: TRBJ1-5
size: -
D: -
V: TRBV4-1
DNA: TGCGCCAGCAGCCGAAACAGAGATCAGCCCCAGCATTTT
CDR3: CASSRNRDQPQHF

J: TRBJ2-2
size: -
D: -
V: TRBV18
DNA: TGTGCCAGCTCACCGGTAGGACAGTCGAACACCGGGGAGCTGTTTTTT
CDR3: CASSPVGQSNTGELFF

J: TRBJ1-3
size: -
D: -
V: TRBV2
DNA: TGTGCCAGCAGTGGACAGGCCCGCACTGGAAACACCATATATTTT
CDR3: CASSGQARTGNTIYF

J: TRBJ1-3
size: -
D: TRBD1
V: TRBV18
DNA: TGTGCCAGCTCACCACCGGGAACAGGGGGCGCAGCTGGAAACACCATATATTTT
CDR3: CASSPPGTGGAAGNTIYF

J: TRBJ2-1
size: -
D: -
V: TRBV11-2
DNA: TGTGCCAGCAGCTTACAAACGGGGTTCTACAATGAGCAGTTCTTC
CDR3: CASSLQTGFYNEQFF

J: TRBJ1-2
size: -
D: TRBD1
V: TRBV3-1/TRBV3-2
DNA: TGTGCCAGCAGCCAACGACCCCCTGGGACAGGGGGCCGGTTGGGGGGCTACACCTTC
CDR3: CASSQRPPGTGGRLGGYTF

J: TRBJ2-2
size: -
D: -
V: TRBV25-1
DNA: TGTGCCAGCACGAACCAGGGTGGTGGCGGGGAGCTGTTTTTT
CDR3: CASTNQGGGGELFF

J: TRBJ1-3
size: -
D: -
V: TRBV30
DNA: TGTGCCTGGGAACCCGGGGTTAGCTCTGGAAACACCATATATTTT
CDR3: CAWEPGVSSGNTIYF

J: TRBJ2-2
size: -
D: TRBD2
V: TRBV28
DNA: TGTGCCAGCAGACCAGCTAGCGGGAGGGCCGTTGGGGAGCTGTTTTTT
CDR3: CASRPASGRAVGELFF

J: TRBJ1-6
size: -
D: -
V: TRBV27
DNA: TGTGCCAGCAGTTTTACTACGGGAAATTCACCCCTCCACTTT
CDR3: CASSFTTGNSPLHF

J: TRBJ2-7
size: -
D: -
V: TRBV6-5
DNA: TGTGCCAGCAGTTACTCTTGGCCCTACGAGCAGTACTTC
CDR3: CASSYSWPYEQYF

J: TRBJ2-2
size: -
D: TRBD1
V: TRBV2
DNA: TGTGCCAGCACCCGACAGGGGGCGGGAAGGGAGCTGTTTTTT
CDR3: CASTRQGAGRELFF

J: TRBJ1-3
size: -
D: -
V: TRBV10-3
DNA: TGTGCCATCAGTTTCGAGCCGAGATTCTCTGGAAACACCATATATTTT
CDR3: CAISFEPRFSGNTIYF